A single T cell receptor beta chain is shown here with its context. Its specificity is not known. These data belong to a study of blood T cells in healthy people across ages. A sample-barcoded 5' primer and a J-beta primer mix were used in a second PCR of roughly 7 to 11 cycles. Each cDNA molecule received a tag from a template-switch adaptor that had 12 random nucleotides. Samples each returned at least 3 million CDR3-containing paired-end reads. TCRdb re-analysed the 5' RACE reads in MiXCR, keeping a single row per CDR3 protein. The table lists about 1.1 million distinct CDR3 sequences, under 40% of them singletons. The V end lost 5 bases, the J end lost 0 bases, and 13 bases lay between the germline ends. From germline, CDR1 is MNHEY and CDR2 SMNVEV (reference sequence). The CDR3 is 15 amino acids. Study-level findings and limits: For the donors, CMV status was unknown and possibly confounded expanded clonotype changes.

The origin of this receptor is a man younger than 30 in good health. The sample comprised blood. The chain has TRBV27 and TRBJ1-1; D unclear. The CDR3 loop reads CASSLADKMNTEAFF. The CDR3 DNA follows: TGTGCCAGCAGTCTTGCTGACAAAATGAACACTGAAGCTTTCTTT.